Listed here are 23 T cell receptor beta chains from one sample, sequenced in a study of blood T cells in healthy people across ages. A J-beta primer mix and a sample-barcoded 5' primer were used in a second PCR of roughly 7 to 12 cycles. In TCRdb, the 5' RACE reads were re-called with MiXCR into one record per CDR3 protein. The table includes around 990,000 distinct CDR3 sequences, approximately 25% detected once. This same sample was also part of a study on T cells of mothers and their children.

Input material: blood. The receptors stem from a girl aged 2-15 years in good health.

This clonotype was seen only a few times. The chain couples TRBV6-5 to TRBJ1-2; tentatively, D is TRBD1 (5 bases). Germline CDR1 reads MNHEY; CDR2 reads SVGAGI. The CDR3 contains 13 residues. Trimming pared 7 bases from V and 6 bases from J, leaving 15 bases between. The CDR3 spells CASTPGHRDGYTF. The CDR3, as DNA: TGTGCCAGCACCCCCGGACATAGAGATGGCTACACCTTC.

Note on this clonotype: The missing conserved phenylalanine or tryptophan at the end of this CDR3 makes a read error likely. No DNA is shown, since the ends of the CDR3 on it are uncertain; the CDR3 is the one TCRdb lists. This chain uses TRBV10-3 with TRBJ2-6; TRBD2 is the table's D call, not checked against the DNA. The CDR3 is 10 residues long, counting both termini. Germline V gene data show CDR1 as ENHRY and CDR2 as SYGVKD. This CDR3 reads CAISDVGQSL.

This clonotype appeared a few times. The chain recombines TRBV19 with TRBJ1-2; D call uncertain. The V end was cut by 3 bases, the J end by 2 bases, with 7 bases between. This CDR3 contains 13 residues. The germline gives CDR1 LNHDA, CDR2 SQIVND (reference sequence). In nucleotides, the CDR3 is TGTGCCAGTAGTATCCAGAGAAACTATGGCTACACCTTC. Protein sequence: CASSIQRNYGYTF. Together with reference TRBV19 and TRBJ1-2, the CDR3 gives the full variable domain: DGGITQSPKYLFRKEGQNVTLSCEQNLNHDAMYWYRQDPGQGLRLIYYSQIVNDFQKGDIAEGYSVSREKKESFPLTVTSAQKNPTAFYLCASSIQRNYGYTFGSGTRLTVV.

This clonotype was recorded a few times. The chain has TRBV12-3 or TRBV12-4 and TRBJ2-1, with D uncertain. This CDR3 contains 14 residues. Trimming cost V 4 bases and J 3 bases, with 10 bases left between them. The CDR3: CASSSPPSYNEQFF. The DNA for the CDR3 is TGTGCCAGCAGTTCGCCTCCTAGCTACAATGAGCAGTTCTTC.

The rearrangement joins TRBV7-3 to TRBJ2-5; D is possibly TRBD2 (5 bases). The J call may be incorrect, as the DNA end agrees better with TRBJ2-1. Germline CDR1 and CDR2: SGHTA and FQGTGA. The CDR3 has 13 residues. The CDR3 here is CASSILDGWEQFF. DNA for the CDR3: TGTGCCAGCAGCATACTAGACGGGTGGGAGCAGTTCTTC.

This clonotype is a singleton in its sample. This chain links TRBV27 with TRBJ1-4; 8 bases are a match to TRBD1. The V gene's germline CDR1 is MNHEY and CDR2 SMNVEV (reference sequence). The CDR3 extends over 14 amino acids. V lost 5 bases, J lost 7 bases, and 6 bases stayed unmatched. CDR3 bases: TGTGCCAGCAGTCCGACTGACAGGGGTGAAAAACTGTTTTTT. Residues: CASSPTDRGEKLFF.

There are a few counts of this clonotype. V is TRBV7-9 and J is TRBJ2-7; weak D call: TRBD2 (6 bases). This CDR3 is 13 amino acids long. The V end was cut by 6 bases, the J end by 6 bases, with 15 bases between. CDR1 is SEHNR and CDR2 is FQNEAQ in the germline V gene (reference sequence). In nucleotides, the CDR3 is TGTGCCAGCAGTCCCCCCGGGGGAGCCGAGCAGTACTTC. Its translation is CASSPPGGAEQYF.

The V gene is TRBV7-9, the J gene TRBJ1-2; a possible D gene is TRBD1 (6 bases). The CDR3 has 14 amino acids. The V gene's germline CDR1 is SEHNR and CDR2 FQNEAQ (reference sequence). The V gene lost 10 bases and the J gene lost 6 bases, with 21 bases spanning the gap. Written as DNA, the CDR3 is TGTGCCACCCTTAGGAGGGGGGCTCCGGATGGCTACACCTTC. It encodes CATLRRGAPDGYTF.

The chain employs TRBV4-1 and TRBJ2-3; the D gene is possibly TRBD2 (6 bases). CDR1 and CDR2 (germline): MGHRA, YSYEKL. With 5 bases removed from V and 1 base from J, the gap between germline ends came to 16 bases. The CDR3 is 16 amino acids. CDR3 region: CASSYDPPGGTDTQYF. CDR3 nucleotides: TGCGCCAGCAGCTACGATCCCCCGGGGGGCACAGATACGCAGTATTTT.

CDR3 nucleotide sequence: TGTGCCAGCAGCTTAATTCTGGAGACCCAGTACTTC. Encoded protein: CASSLILETQYF. The chain combines TRBV7-9 with TRBJ2-5; no reliable D call. Trimming took 2 bases from V and 5 from J, leaving 6 bases between them. CDR1 and CDR2 from the germline V gene are SEHNR and FQNEAQ (reference sequence). This CDR3 is built from 12 residues.

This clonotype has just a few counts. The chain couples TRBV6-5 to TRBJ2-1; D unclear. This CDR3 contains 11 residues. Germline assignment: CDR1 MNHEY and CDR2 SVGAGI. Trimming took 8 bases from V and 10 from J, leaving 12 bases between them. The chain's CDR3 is CASLWGREQFF. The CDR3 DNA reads TGTGCCAGCCTCTGGGGTCGGGAGCAGTTCTTC.

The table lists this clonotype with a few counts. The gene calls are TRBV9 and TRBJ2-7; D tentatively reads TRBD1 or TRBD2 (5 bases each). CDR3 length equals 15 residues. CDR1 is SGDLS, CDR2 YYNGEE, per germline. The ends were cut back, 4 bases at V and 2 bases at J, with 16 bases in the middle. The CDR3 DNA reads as TGTGCCAGCAGCCCAAATGGGGGACGGACCTACGAGCAGTACTTC. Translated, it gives CASSPNGGRTYEQYF.

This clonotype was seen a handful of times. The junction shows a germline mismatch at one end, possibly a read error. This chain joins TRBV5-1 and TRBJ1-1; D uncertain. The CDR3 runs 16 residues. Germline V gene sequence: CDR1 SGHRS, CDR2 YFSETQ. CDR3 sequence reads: CASSLGGVGLNTDAFF. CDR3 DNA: TGCGCCAGCAGCTTGGGCGGGGTAGGGTTGAACACTGATGCTTTCTTT.

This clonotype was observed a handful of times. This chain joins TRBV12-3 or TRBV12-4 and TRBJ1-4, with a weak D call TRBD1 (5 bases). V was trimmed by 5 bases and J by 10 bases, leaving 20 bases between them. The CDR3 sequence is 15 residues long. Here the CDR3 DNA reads TGTGCCAGCAGTACAGAGGCGTTGGACAATCGAAAACTGTTTTTT. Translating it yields CASSTEALDNRKLFF.

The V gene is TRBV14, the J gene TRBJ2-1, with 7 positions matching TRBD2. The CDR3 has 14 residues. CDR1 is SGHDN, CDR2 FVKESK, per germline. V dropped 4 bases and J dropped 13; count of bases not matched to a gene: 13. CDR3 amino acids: CASSLTKREEDQFF. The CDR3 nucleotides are TGTGCCAGCAGCCTGACCAAGCGGGAAGAAGATCAGTTCTTC.

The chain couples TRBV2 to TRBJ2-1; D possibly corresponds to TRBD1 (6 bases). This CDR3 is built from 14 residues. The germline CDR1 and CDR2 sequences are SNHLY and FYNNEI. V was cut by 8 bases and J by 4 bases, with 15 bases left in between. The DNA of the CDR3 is TGTGCCAGCGGGGGCCGGGACACTTACAATGAGCAGTTCTTC. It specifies CASGGRDTYNEQFF.

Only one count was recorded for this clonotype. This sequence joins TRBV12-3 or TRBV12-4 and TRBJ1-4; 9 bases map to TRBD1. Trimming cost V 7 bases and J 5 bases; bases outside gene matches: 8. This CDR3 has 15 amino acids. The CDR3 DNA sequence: TGTGCCAGCACCGTGGACAGGGGCCGAAATGAAAAACTGTTTTTT. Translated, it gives CASTVDRGRNEKLFF.

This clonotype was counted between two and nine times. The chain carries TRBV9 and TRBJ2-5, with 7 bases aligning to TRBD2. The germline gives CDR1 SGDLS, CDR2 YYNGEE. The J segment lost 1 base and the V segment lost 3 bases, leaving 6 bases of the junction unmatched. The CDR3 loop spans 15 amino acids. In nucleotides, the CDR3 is TGTGCCAGCAGCGGACGTGGGGGGGGCCAAGAGACCCAGTACTTC. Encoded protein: CASSGRGGGQETQYF.

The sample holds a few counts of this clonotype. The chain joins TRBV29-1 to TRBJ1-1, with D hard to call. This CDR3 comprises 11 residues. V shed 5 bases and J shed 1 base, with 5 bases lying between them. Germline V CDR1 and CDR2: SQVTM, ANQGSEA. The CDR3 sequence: CSVNRNTEAFF. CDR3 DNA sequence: TGCAGCGTTAACAGGAACACTGAAGCTTTCTTT. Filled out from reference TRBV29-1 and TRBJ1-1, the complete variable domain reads SAVISQKPSRDICQRGTSLTIQCQVDSQVTMMFWYRQQPGQSLTLIATANQGSEATYESGFVIDKFPISRPNLTFSTLTVSNMSPEDSSIYLCSVNRNTEAFFGQGTRLTVV.

The CDR3 protein is CSVGQGEQFF. The CDR3 bases are TGCAGCGTTGGTCAAGGTGAGCAGTTCTTC. J is TRBJ2-1 and V is TRBV29-1; D unresolved. Germline values: CDR1 SQVTM, CDR2 ANQGSEA. V lost 4 bases and J lost 9, with 7 bases in between. CDR3 length: 10 amino acids.

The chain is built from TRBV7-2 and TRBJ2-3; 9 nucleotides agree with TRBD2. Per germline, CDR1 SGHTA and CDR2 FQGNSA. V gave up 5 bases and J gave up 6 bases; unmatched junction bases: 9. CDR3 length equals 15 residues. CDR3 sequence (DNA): TGTGCCAGCAGCCGTCTAGCGGGGTTGGCGGATACGCAGTATTTT. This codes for CASSRLAGLADTQYF.

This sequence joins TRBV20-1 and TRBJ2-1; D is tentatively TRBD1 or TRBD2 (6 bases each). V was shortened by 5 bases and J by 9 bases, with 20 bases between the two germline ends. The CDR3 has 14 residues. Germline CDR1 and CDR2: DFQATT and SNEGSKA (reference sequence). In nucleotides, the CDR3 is TGCAGTGCTGACGGGGGCTACCCCGGCAGTGAGCAGTTCTTC. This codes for CSADGGYPGSEQFF.

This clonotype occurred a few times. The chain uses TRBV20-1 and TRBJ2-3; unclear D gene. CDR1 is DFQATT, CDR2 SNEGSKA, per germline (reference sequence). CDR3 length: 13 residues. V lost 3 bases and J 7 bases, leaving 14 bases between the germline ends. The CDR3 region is CSARKRLENTQYF. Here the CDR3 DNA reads TGCAGTGCTAGGAAGAGACTTGAAAATACGCAGTATTTT.